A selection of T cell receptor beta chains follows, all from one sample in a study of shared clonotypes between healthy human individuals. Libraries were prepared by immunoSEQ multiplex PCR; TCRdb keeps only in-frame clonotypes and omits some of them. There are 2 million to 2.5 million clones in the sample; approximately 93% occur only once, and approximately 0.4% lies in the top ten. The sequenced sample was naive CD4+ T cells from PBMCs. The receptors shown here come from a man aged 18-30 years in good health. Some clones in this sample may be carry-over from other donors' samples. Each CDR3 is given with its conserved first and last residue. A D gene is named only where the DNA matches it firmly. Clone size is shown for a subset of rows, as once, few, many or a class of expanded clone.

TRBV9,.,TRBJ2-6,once,TGTGCCAGCAGCCAGAGAGGGGACTCTGGGGCCAACGTCCTGACTTTC,CASSQRGDSGANVLTF
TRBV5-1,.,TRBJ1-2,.,TGCGCCAGCAGCTTGCCGGGCAGCTCAGGCTACACCTTC,CASSLPGSSGYTF
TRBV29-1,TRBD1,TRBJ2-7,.,TGCAGCGCCGGGACAGACTACGAGCAGTACTTC,CSAGTDYEQYF
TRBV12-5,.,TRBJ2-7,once,TGTGCTAGTGGCCCCGGGACGGGCCCCGAGCAGTACTTC,CASGPGTGPEQYF
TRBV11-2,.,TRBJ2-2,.,TGTGCCAGCAGCTTACTGAAGACCGGGGAGCTGTTTTTT,CASSLLKTGELFF
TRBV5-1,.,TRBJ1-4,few,TGCGCCAGCAGCCCAACCGGACAGCAGAATGAAAAACTGTTTTTT,CASSPTGQQNEKLFF
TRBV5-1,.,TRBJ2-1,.,TGCGCCAGCAGCCTGAGGACGAACTACAATGAGCAGTTCTTC,CASSLRTNYNEQFF
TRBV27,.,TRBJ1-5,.,TGTGCCAGCAGTGGAGGGCCCCAGCATTTT,CASSGGPQHF
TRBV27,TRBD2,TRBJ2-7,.,TGTGCCAGCAGCCGACGGGATCGGACTAGCGGTTCCTACGAGCAGTACTTC,CASSRRDRTSGSYEQYF
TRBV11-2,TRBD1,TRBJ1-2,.,TGTGCCAGCAGCTACGGGACAGGGAACAACTATGGCTACACCTTC,CASSYGTGNNYGYTF
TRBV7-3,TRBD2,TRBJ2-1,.,TGTGCCAGCAGCCTCATCCCCGTGGCTAGCGGGAATGAGCAGTTCTTC,CASSLIPVASGNEQFF
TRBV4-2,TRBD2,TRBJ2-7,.,TGTGCCAGCAGCCACGAAGCGGGAGGATTCTACGAGCAGTACTTC,CASSHEAGGFYEQYF
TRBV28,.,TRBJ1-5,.,TGTGCCAGCAGTGGGGGGTCAACAGGGCTACAGCCCCAGCATTTT,CASSGGSTGLQPQHF
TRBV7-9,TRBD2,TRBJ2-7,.,TGTGCCAGCAGCTTAAGCTCTAGCGGGACCTACGAGCAGTACTTC,CASSLSSSGTYEQYF
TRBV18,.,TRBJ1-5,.,TGTGCCAGCGCCCCAATCGGGGGAAACAATCAGCCCCAGCATTTT,CASAPIGGNNQPQHF
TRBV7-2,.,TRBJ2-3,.,TGTGCCAGCAGCTTATTAGGCCCCGATACGCAGTATTTT,CASSLLGPDTQYF
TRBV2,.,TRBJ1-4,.,TGTGCCAGCAGTGAATGGGAAGGGGCGAATAATGAAAAACTGTTTTTT,CASSEWEGANNEKLFF
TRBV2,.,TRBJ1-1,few,TGTGCCAGCATGATTCAGGGTGGGTACACTGAAGCTTTCTTT,CASMIQGGYTEAFF
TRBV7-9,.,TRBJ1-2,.,TGTGCCAGCAGCCGCTACGGGTCTAACTATGGCTACACCTTC,CASSRYGSNYGYTF
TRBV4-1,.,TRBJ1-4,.,TGCGCCAGCAGCCAAGGAGCCGGGACGGCTAATGAAAAACTGTTTTTT,CASSQGAGTANEKLFF
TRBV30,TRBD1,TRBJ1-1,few,TGTGCCTGGAGCCAACCAGGGGGAGCAGCTTTCTTT,CAWSQPGGAAFF
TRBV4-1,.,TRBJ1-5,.,TGCGCCAGCAGCCATCCCGCTCCATATCAGCCCCAGCATTTT,CASSHPAPYQPQHF
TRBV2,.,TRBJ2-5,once,TGTGCCAGCAGTGTCGGGCAGGGCCAGTACTTC,CASSVGQGQYF
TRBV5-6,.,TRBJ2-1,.,TGTGCCAGCAGCTTGCTATCCGGAGGTCTTTACTACAATGAGCAGTTCTTC,CASSLLSGGLYYNEQFF
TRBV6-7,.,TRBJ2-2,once,TGTGCCAGCAGGGAGGCCGGGGGGGAGCTGTTTTTT,CASREAGGELFF
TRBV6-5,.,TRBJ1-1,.,TGTGCCAGCAGTTCTAATACCAAGGGGGCTGAAGCTTTCTTT,CASSSNTKGAEAFF
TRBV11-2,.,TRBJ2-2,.,TGTGCCAGCAGGCCCCCGGGGAACGGGGAGCTGTTTTTT,CASRPPGNGELFF
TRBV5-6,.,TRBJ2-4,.,TGTGCCAGCAGCTTGGGGGCCATGGACATTCAGTACTTC,CASSLGAMDIQYF
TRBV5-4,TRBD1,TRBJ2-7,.,TGTGCCAGCAGCTTACCGGGACAGGGGGCCTCCTACGAGCAGTACTTC,CASSLPGQGASYEQYF
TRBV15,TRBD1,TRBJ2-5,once,TGTGCCACCAGCGGGGGACAGGGGGCTCGGGGAGAGACCCAGTACTTC,CATSGGQGARGETQYF
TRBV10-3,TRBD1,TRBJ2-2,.,TGTGCCATCAGTGAGATGGTTGAGGGGGCAATAGGGGAGCTGTTTTTT,CAISEMVEGAIGELFF
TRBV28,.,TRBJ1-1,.,TGTGCCAGCAGTCCTGACCACGCTTCGACTTTCTTT,CASSPDHASTFF
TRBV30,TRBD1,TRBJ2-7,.,TGTGCCTGGAGAAGGGACAGGGTTTCTCACGAGCAGTACTTC,CAWRRDRVSHEQYF
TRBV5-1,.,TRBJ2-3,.,TGCGCCAGCAGCGTCTCGCGGTTAGCGGAGGTAGATACGCAGTATTTT,CASSVSRLAEVDTQYF
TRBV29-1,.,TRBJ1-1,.,TGCAGCGGTGCTAGAGACGGGAACACTGAAGCTTTCTTT,CSGARDGNTEAFF
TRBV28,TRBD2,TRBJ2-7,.,TGTGCCAGCAGCCCAGGATGGGCTAGCGGCTACTACGAGCAGTACTTC,CASSPGWASGYYEQYF
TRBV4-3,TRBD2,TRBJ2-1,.,TGCGCCAGCAGCCGAGTAGCGGGAGGGCCCAATGAGCAGTTCTTC,CASSRVAGGPNEQFF
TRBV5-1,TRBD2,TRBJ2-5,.,TGCGCCAGCAGCCAGAACAGAGCGGGAGGAGTGGAGACCCAGTACTTC,CASSQNRAGGVETQYF
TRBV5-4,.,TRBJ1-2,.,TGTGCCAGCATCCCAGGAAAGACCTATGGCTACACCTTC,CASIPGKTYGYTF
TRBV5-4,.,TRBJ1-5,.,TGTGCCAGCGGGTCTCCGGGGCAGCCCCAGCATTTT,CASGSPGQPQHF
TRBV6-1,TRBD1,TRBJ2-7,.,TGTGCCAGCAGTGAAGCCCCGGTCGGGACAGGGACTACCTACGAGCAGTACTTC,CASSEAPVGTGTTYEQYF
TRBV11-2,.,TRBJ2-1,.,TGTGCCAGCAGCTTAGCGAGAGTGGGGCTCGGCTACAATGAGCAGTTCTTC,CASSLARVGLGYNEQFF
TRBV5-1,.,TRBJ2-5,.,TGCGCCAGCAGCTTGACACAAGAGACCCAGTACTTC,CASSLTQETQYF
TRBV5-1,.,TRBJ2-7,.,TGCGCCAGCAGCCAGTCTGCAGAGCAGTACTTC,CASSQSAEQYF